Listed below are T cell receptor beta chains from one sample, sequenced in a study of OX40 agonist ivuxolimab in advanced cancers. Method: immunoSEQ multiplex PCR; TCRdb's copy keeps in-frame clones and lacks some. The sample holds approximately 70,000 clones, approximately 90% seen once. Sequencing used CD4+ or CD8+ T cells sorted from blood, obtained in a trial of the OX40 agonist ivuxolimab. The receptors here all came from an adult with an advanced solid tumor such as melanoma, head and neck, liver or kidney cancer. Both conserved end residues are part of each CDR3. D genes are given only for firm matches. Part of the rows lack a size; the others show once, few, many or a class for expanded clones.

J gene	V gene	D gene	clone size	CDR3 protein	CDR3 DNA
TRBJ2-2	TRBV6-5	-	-	CASRLTYANTGELFF	TGTGCCAGCAGACTGACATACGCGAACACCGGGGAGCTGTTTTTT
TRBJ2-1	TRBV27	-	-	CASSLLVARHNEQFF	TGTGCCAGCAGTTTGTTAGTGGCTCGACACAATGAGCAGTTCTTC
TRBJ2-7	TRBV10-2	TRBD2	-	CASSEPRAREGLYEQYF	TGCGCCAGCAGTGAGCCGAGGGCCCGGGAGGGTCTCTACGAGCAGTACTTC
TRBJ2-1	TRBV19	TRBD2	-	CASSPTRLAGSYNEQFF	TGTGCCAGTAGCCCCACCCGACTAGCGGGTTCCTACAATGAGCAGTTCTTC
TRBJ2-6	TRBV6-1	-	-	CASISSGANVLTF	TGTGCCAGCATCAGCTCCGGGGCCAACGTCCTGACTTTC
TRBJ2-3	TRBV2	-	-	CASTKATDTQYF	TGTGCCAGCACTAAGGCCACAGATACGCAGTATTTT
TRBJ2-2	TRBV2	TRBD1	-	CASSSGTGSSLGELFF	TGTGCCAGCAGCTCCGGGACAGGGTCGTCTCTTGGGGAGCTGTTTTTT
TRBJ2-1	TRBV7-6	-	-	CASSLGQSDNEQFF	TGTGCCAGCAGCTTGGGGCAGTCGGACAATGAGCAGTTCTTC
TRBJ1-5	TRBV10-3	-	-	CAISGKNSAQPQHF	TGTGCCATCAGTGGAAAGAACAGTGCCCAGCCCCAGCATTTT
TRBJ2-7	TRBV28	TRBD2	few	CASSFETSGIYEQYF	TGTGCCAGCAGTTTCGAAACTAGCGGGATTTACGAGCAGTACTTC
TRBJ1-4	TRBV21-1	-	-	CASSALGPRATNEKLFF	TGTGCCAGCAGCGCGCTCGGGCCCCGGGCAACTAATGAAAAACTGTTTTTT
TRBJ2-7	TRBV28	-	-	CASSLSGPYEQYF	TGTGCCAGCAGTTTATCTGGGCCTTACGAGCAGTACTTC
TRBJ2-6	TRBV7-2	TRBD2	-	CASRVGLAAVGANVLTF	TGTGCCAGCAGGGTGGGACTAGCGGCCGTCGGGGCCAACGTCCTGACTTTC
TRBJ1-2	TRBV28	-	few	CASSLPLPQGYTF	TGTGCCAGCAGTTTACCATTGCCACAGGGCTACACCTTC
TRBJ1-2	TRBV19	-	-	CASSIGGGYTF	TGTGCCAGTAGTATTGGTGGTGGCTACACCTTC
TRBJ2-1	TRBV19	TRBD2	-	CASSSTGTSFTLGNEQFF	TGTGCCAGTAGTTCAACCGGGACTAGCTTCACATTGGGGAATGAGCAGTTCTTC
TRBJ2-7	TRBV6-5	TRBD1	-	CASRPGTGPYEQYF	TGTGCCAGCAGGCCCGGGACAGGGCCCTACGAGCAGTACTTC